This TCR beta chain was observed in a study of T cell changes during pregnancy in multiple sclerosis. Germline values: CDR1 SGHTA, CDR2 FQGTGA. CDR3 length equals 17 residues. Trimming took 5 bases from V and 3 from J, leaving 19 bases between them. Profiled with immunoSEQ multiplex PCR; TCRdb holds only in-frame clones, not every one. There are 100,000 to 110,000 clones in the sample; roughly 90% occur only once, and less than 2.5% lies in the top ten. V gene TRBV7-3 combines with J gene TRBJ2-2, with D perhaps matching TRBD1 (6 bases). The material sequenced was peripheral blood, taken after pregnancy. This TCR came from a female donor with multiple sclerosis, enrolled in a pregnancy study. The chain's CDR3 is CASSPSSYRVHTGELFF. Written as DNA, the CDR3 is TGTGCCAGCAGCCCATCGTCATACAGGGTCCACACCGGGGAGCTGTTTTTT.